This TCR beta chain stems from a study of blood T cell repertoires in COVID-19. Study-level information: T cells, B-cell-depleted T cells, or PBMCs provided the cDNA or gDNA that served as material.

Germline CDR1 and CDR2: MDHEN and SYDVKM. The CDR3 is 12 residues long. V lost 7 bases, J lost 8 bases, and 6 bases stayed unmatched. Sequencing was performed with immunoSEQ multiplex PCR; in TCRdb, only in-frame clones are kept and a portion is missing. Here the sample spans more than 13,000 clones, roughly nine tenths being singletons. Sequenced sample: peripheral blood. This clonotype originated in a woman aged 70-85 years in a cohort sampled during active or convalescent COVID-19. This sequence joins TRBV28 and TRBJ1-2; TRBD1 matches 8 bases. CDR3 sequence: CASKTGDRGYTF. Written as DNA, the CDR3 is TGTGCCAGCAAGACAGGGGATAGAGGCTACACCTTC.